This TCR beta chain was recorded in a study of post-analysis software for immune sequencing data. Note on this clonotype: Its antigen is as yet unknown.

Unique molecular identifiers had been added to the TCR beta cDNA libraries. TCRdb reprocessed the PCR reads with MiXCR, giving one entry per CDR3 protein. Here the sample spans about 820,000 distinct CDR3 sequences, approximately 50% being singletons. Study findings and constraints: Patients used about five TRBV segments, including TRBV5-6, TRBV5-1 and TRBV20-1, more often than controls.

The CDR3 length is 14 residues. V lost 5 bases and J lost 5, with 12 bases in between. From germline, CDR1 is MNHNY and CDR2 SVGAGI (reference sequence). The chain has TRBV6-6 and TRBJ1-4; D possibly corresponds to TRBD1 (6 bases). The sequence derives from a girl between 10 and 17 years old with multiple sclerosis. Material for sequencing was blood. The DNA for the CDR3 is TGTGCCAGCAGTCACAAGGGGGAGAATGAAAAACTGTTTTTT. Its protein is CASSHKGENEKLFF.